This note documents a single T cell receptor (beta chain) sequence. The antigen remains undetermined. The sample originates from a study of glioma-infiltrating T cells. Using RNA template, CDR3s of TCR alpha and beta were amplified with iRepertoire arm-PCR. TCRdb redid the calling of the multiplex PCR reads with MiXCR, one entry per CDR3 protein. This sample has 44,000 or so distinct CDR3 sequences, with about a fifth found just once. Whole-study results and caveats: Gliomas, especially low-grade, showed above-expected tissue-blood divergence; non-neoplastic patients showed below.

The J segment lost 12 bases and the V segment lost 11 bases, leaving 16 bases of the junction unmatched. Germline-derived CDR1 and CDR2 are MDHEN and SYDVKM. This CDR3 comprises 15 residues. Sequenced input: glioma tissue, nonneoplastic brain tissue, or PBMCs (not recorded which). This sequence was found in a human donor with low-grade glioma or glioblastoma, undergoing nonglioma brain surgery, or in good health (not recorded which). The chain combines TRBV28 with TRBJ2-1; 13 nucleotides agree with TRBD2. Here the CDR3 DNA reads TGTGCCGGCATTTCCTGGACTAGCGGGAGAAGGGGGCAGTTCTTC. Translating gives CAGISWTSGRRGQFF. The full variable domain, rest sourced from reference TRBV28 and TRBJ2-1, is DVKVTQSSRYLVKRTGEKVFLECVQDMDHENMFWYRQDPGLGLRLIYFSYDVKMKEKGDIPEGYSVSREKKERFSLILESASTNQTSMYLCAGISWTSGRRGQFFGPGTRLTVL.